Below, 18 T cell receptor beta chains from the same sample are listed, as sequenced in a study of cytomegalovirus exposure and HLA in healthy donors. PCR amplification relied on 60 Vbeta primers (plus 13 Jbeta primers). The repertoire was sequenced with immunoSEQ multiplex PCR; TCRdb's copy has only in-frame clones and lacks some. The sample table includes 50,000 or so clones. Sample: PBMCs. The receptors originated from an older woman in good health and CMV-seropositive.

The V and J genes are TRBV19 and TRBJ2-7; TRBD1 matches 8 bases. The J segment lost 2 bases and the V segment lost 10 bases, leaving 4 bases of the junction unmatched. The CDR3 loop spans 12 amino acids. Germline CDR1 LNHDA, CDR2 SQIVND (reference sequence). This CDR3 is CATRTGPYEQYF. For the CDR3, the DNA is TGTGCCACTAGGACAGGGCCCTACGAGCAGTACTTC. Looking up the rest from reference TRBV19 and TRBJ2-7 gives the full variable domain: DGGITQSPKYLFRKEGQNVTLSCEQNLNHDAMYWYRQDPGQGLRLIYYSQIVNDFQKGDIAEGYSVSREKKESFPLTVTSAQKNPTAFYLCATRTGPYEQYFGPGTRLTVT.

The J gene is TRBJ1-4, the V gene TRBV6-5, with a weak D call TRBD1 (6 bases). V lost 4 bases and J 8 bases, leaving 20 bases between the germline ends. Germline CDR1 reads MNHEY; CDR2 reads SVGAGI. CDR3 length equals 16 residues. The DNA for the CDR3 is TGTGCCAGCAGTTTGTTTCCCGGGACACCGAACGAAAAACTGTTTTTT. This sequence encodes CASSLFPGTPNEKLFF.

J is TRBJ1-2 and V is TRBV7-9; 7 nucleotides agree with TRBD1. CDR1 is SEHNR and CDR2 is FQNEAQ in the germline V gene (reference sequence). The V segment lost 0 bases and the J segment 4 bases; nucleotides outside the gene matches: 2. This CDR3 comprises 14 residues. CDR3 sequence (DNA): TGTGCCAGCAGCTTAGCGGGACAGACCTATGGCTACACCTTC. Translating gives CASSLAGQTYGYTF.

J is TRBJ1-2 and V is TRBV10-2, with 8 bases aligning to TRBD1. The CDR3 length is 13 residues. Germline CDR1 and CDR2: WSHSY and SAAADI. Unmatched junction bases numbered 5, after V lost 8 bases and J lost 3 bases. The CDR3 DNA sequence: TGCGCCAGCCAATCGACAGGGGACTATGGCTACACCTTC. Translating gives CASQSTGDYGYTF.

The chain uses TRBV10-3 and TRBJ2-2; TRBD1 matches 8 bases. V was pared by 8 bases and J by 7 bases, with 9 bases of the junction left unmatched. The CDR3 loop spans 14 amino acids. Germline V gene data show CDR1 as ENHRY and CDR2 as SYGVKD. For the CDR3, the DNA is TGTGCCATCGGACGACAGGGGCCGGTCGGGGAGCTGTTTTTT. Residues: CAIGRQGPVGELFF.

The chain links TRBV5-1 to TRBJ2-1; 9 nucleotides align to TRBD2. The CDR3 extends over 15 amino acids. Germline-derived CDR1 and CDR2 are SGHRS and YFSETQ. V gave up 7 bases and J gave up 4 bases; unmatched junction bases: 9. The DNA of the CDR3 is TGCGCCAGCCAGGTTGGGACTAGCCTTTACAATGAGCAGTTCTTC. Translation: CASQVGTSLYNEQFF. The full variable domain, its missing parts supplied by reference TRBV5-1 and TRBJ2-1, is KAGVTQTPRYLIKTRGQQVTLSCSPISGHRSVSWYQQTPGQGLQFLFEYFSETQRNKGNFPGRFSGRQFSNSRSEMNVSTLELGDSALYLCASQVGTSLYNEQFFGPGTRLTVL.

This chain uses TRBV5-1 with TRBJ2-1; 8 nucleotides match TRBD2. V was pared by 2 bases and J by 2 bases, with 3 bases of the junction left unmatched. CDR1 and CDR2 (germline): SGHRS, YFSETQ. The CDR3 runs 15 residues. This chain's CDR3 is CASSFTSGAYNEQFF. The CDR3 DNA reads TGCGCCAGCAGCTTCACTAGCGGTGCCTACAATGAGCAGTTCTTC.

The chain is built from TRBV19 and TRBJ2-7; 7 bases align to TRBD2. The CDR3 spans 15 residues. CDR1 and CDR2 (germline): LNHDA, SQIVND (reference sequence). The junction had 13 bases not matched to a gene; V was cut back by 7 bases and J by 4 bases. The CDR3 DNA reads TGTGCCAGTATGGGAGGGGACGGGGGGAAGTACGAGCAGTACTTC. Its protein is CASMGGDGGKYEQYF.

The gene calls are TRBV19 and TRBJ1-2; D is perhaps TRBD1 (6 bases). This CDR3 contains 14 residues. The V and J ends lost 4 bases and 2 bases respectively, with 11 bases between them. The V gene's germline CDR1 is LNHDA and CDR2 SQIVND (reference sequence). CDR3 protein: CASSNQGTNYGYTF. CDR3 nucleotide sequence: TGTGCCAGTAGTAATCAGGGGACCAACTATGGCTACACCTTC.

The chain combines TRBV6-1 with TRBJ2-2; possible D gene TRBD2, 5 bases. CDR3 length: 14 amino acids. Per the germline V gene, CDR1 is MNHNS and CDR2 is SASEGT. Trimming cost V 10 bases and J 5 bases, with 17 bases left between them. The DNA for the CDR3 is TGTGCCACTAACTATGGAACGGGGACCGGGGAGCTGTTTTTT. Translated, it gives CATNYGTGTGELFF.

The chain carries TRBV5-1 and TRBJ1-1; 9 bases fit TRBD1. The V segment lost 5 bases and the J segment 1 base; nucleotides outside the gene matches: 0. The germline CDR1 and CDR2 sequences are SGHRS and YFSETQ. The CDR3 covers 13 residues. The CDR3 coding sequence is TGCGCCAGCAGACAGGGGGCGAACACTGAAGCTTTCTTT. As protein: CASRQGANTEAFF.

The DNA of the CDR3 is TGTGCCAGCAGCTTAGGAGGGTCCAAGGCGCAGCCCCAGCATTTT. It specifies CASSLGGSKAQPQHF. The V gene is TRBV7-8, the J gene TRBJ1-5; the D is unclear. Germline-derived CDR1 and CDR2 are SGHVS and FQNEAQ. The CDR3 contains 15 residues. Trimming took off 1 base at V and 7 bases at J, with 14 bases between the two ends. Full variable domain (missing parts from reference TRBV7-8 and TRBJ1-5): GAGVSQSPRYKVAKRGQDVALRCDPISGHVSLFWYQQALGQGPEFLTYFQNEAQLDKSGLPSDRFFAERPEGSVSTLKIQRTQQEDSAVYLCASSLGGSKAQPQHFGDGTRLSIL.

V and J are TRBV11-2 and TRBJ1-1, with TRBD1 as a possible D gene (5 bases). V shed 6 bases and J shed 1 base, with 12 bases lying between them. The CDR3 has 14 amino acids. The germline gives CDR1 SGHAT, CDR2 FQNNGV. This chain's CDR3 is CASSWGGKNTEAFF. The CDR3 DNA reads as TGTGCCAGCAGTTGGGGGGGGAAGAACACTGAAGCTTTCTTT.

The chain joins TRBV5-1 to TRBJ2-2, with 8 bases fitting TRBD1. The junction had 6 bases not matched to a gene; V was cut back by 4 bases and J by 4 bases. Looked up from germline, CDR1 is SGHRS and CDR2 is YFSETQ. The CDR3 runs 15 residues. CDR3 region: CASSRTDRGTGELFF. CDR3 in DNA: TGCGCCAGCAGCAGAACCGACAGGGGCACCGGGGAGCTGTTTTTT.

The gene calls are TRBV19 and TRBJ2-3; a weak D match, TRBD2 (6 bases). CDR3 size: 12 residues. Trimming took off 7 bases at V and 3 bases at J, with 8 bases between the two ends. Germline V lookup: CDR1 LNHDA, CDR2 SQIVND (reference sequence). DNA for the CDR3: TGTGCCAGTACGGGGGAAACAGATACGCAGTATTTT. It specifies CASTGETDTQYF.

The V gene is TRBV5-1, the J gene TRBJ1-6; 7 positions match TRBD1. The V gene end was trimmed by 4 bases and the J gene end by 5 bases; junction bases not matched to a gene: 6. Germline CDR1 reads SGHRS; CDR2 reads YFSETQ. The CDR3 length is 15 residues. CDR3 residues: CASSPGTVNNSPLHF. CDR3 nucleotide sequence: TGCGCCAGCAGCCCTGGGACAGTTAATAATTCACCCCTCCACTTT.

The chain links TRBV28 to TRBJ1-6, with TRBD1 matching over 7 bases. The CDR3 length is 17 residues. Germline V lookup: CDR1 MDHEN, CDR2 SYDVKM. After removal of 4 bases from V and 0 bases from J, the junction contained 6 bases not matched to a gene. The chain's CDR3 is CASSSPGQSSYNSPLHF. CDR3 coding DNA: TGTGCCAGCAGTTCCCCGGGACAGAGCTCCTATAATTCACCCCTCCACTTT.

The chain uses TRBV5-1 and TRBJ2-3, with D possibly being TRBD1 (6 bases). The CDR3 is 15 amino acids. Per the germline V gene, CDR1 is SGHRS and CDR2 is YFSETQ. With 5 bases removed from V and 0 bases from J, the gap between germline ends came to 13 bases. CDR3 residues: CASSTGTLSTDTQYF. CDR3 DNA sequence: TGCGCCAGCAGTACCGGGACACTAAGCACAGATACGCAGTATTTT.